This is a list of T cell receptor beta chains from one sample in a study of human T cells and chemical hapten exposure. MiXCR was run by TCRdb on the RACE reads, yielding one entry per CDR3 protein. The data show over 85,000 distinct CDR3 sequences, with about 9.3% seen just once and approximately 1.9% held by the top ten. Sequenced material: whole blood, taken in connection with sensitization to the hapten diphenylcyclopropenone (DPC). These receptors originate from a woman aged 40 to 50 with alopecia areata. Some clones in this sample may be carry-over from other donors' samples. Each CDR3 is given with its conserved first and last residue. The D gene is left open where the match is weak. Some rows mark clone size as missing; the rest say once, few, many or name a class of expanded clone.

>many|TRBV11-2|-|TRBJ2-1|13
CASSLALDNEQFF
TGTGCCAGCAGCTTAGCGCTGGACAATGAGCAGTTCTTC
>-|TRBV12-3/TRBV12-4|-|TRBJ2-7|14
CASTWTEVSYEQYF
TGTGCCAGTACTTGGACGGAGGTCTCCTACGAGCAGTACTTC
>many|TRBV4-3|-|TRBJ2-7|15
CASSQGGGQNYEQYF
TGCGCCAGCAGCCAAGGGGGAGGCCAGAACTACGAGCAGTACTTC
>-|TRBV7-9|-|TRBJ2-7|16
CASSLVWGTDTYEQYF
TGTGCCAGCAGCTTAGTGTGGGGCACGGATACCTACGAGCAGTACTTC
>many|TRBV5-1|-|TRBJ2-5|14
CASSLGRGRETQYF
TGCGCCAGCAGCCTGGGTCGGGGGAGAGAGACCCAGTACTTC
>many|TRBV7-6|TRBD2|TRBJ2-1|16
CASSPWTGGSHNEQFF
TGTGCCAGCAGCCCATGGACGGGAGGCTCCCACAATGAGCAGTTCTTC
>many|TRBV4-1|-|TRBJ2-1|13
CASSRGARTEQFF
TGCGCCAGCAGCCGGGGGGCAAGGACGGAGCAGTTCTTC
>many|TRBV28|TRBD1|TRBJ2-2|15
CASSFNRGNTGELFF
TGTGCCAGCAGTTTCAACAGGGGTAACACCGGGGAGCTGTTTTTT
>many|TRBV7-2|-|TRBJ2-3|15
CASSLDVASTDTQYF
TGTGCCAGCAGCTTAGACGTAGCTAGCACAGATACGCAGTATTTT
>many|TRBV29-1|TRBD2|TRBJ2-3|14
CSGRREGLTDTQYF
TGCAGCGGACGGCGGGAGGGCCTCACAGATACGCAGTATTTT
>many|TRBV14|TRBD2|TRBJ2-5|17
CASSQSHPSGGEETQYF
TGTGCCAGCAGCCAATCCCATCCTAGCGGGGGCGAAGAGACCCAGTACTTC
>few|TRBV18|-|TRBJ1-1|15
CASSPPSGRRTEAFF
TGTGCCAGCTCACCACCGAGCGGGCGCCGAACTGAAGCTTTCTTT
>many|TRBV6-2/TRBV6-3|-|TRBJ2-3|12
CASSATTDTQYF
TGTGCCAGCAGTGCGACGACAGATACGCAGTATTTT
>-|TRBV6-2/TRBV6-3|TRBD1|TRBJ2-7|14
CASSTGDRAPEQYF
TGTGCCAGCAGTACAGGGGACAGGGCCCCCGAGCAGTACTTC
>few|TRBV2|-|TRBJ1-6|15
CASRQRGGGNSPLHF
TGTGCCAGCAGACAAAGGGGTGGGGGTAATTCACCCCTCCACTTT
>few|TRBV20-1|-|TRBJ1-1|15
CSARRGTWLNTEAFF
TGCAGTGCTCGTAGGGGGACGTGGTTGAACACTGAAGCTTTCTTT
>-|TRBV5-1|-|TRBJ2-7|14
CASSRGEVSYEQYF
TGCGCCAGCAGCCGAGGTGAAGTGTCCTACGAGCAGTACTTC
>-|TRBV12-3/TRBV12-4|-|TRBJ2-7|13
CASSLGDGDEQYF
TGTGCCAGCAGTTTGGGGGATGGGGACGAGCAGTACTTC
>many|TRBV4-3|-|TRBJ2-7|16
CASSQERRTAAYEQYF
TGCGCCAGCAGCCAAGAACGAAGGACTGCTGCCTACGAGCAGTACTTC
>-|TRBV28|-|TRBJ1-5|18
CASSLSFSPVGVNQPQHF
TGTGCCAGCAGTTTAAGCTTCTCCCCCGTAGGGGTCAATCAGCCCCAGCATTTT
>few|TRBV6-5|-|TRBJ1-4|14
CASSYSRINEKLFF
TGTGCCAGCAGTTACTCGCGGATTAATGAAAAACTGTTTTTT
>few|TRBV7-9|-|TRBJ2-3|15
CASSPRGGPTDTQYF
TGTGCCAGCAGCCCGCGGGGAGGCCCAACAGATACGCAGTATTTT